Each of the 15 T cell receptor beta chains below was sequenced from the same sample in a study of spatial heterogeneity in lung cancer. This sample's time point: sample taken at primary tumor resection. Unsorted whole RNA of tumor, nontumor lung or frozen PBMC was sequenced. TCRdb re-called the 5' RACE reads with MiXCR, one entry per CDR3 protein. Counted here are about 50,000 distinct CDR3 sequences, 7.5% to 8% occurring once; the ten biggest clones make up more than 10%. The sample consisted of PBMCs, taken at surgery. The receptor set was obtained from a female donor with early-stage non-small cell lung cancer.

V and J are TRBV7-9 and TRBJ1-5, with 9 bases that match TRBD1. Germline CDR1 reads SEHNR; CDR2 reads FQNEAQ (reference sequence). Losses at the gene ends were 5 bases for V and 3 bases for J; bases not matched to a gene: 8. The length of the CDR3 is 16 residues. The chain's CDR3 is CASSAYRGRDNQPQHF. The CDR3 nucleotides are TGTGCCAGCAGCGCCTACAGGGGGCGCGACAATCAGCCCCAGCATTTT.

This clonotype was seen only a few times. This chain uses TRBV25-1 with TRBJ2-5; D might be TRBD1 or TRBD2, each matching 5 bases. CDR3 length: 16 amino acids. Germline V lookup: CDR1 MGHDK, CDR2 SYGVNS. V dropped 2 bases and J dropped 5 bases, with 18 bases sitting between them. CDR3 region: CASSEEGFGWGETQYF. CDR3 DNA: TGTGCCAGCAGTGAAGAGGGCTTCGGCTGGGGGGAGACCCAGTACTTC.

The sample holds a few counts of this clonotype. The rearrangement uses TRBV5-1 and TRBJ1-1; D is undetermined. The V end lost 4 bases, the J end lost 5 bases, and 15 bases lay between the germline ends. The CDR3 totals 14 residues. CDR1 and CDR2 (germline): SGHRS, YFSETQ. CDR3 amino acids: CASSQTTGVTEAFF. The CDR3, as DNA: TGCGCCAGCAGCCAGACGACCGGGGTAACTGAAGCTTTCTTT.

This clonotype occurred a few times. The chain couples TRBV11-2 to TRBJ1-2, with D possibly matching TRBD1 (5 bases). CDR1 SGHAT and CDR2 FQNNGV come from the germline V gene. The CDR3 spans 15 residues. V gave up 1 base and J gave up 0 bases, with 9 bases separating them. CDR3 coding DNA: TGTGCCAGCAGCTTAGCGGGGACGTCTAACTATGGCTACACCTTC. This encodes CASSLAGTSNYGYTF.

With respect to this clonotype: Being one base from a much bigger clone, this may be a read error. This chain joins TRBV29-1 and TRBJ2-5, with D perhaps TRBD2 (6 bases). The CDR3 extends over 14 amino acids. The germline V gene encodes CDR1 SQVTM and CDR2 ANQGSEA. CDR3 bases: TGCAGCGTTGAATACGGTTTAGCGGCCGGGGCCCAGAACTTC. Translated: CSVEYGLAAGAQNF.

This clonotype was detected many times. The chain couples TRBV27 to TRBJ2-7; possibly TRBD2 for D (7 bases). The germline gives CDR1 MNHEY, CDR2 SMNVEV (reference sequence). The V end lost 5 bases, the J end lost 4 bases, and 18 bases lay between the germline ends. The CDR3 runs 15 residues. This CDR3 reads CASSRFGGALYEQYF. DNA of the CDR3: TGTGCCAGCAGTCGATTTGGGGGGGCCCTATACGAGCAGTACTTC.

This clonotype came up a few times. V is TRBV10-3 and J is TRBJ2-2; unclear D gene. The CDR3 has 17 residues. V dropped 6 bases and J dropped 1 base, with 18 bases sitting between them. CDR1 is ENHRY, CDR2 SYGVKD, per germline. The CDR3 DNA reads TGTGCCATCAGCCCGCGCTCGAGCAGCAGGAACACCGGGGAGCTGTTTTTT. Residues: CAISPRSSSRNTGELFF.

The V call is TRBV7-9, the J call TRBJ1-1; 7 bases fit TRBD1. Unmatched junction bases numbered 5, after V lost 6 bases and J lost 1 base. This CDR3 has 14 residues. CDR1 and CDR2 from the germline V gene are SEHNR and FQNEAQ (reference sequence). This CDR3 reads CASRAGTENTEAFF. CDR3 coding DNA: TGTGCCAGCAGGGCCGGGACAGAGAACACTGAAGCTTTCTTT.

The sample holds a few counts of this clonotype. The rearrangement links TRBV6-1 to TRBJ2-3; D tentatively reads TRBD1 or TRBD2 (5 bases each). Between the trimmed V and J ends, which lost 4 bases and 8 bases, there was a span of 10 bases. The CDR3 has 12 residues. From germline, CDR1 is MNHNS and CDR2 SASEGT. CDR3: CASSVAGATQYF. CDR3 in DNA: TGTGCCAGCAGTGTCGCCGGGGCTACGCAGTATTTT.

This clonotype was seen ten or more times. The CDR3 DNA sequence: TGTGCCAGCAGTCTACGTCAGACCTACGAGCAGTACTTC. This encodes CASSLRQTYEQYF. This chain connects TRBV27 to TRBJ2-7; no firm D call. Trimming left V 5 bases short and J 2 bases short, with 10 bases between. CDR1 and CDR2 (germline): MNHEY, SMNVEV (reference sequence). The CDR3 runs to 13 residues.

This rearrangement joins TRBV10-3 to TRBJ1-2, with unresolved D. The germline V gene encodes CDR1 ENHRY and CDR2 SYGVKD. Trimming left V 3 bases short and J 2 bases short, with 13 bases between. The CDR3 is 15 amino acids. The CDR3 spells CAISDTGLLNYGYTF. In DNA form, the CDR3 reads TGTGCCATCAGTGATACTGGTCTCCTAAACTATGGCTACACCTTC.

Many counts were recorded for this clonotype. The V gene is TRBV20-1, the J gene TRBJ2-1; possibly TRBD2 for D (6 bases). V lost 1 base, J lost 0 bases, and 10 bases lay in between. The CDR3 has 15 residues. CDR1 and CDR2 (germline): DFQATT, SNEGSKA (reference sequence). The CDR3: CSARVVGGSYNEQFF. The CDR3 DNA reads TGCAGTGCTAGAGTTGTGGGGGGCTCCTACAATGAGCAGTTCTTC.

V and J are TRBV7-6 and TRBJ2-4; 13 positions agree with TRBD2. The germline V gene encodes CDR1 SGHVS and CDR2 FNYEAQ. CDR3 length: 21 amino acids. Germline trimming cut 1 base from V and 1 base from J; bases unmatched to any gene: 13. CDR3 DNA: TGTGCCAGCAGCTTAGGCAGTGGGACTAGCGGGGCCTCAGTCGCCAAAAACATTCAGTACTTC. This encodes CASSLGSGTSGASVAKNIQYF.

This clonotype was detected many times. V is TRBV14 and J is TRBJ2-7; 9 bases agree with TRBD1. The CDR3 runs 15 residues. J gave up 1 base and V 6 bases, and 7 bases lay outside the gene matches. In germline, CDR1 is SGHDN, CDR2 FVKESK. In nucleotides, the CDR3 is TGTGCCAGCAGAGAGACCGGGACAGGGTCCTACGAGCAGTACTTC. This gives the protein CASRETGTGSYEQYF.

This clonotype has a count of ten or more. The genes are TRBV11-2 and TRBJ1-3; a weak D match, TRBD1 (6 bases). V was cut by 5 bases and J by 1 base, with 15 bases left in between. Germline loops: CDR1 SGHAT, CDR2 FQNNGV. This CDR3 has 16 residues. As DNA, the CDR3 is TGTGCCAGCAGCCCGACAGGATTCGTATCTGGAAACACCATATATTTT. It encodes CASSPTGFVSGNTIYF.